Presented here are 15 T cell receptor beta chains from one specimen sequenced in a study of blood T cell repertoires in COVID-19. Assay: immunoSEQ multiplex PCR; the TCRdb copy retains only in-frame clones and omits some. The repertoire holds 170,000 or so clones, with roughly 90% as singletons. The sample consisted of peripheral blood. The source of these receptors is a man aged 45-65 years with acute or convalescent COVID-19.

This clone was picked up a small number of times. This rearrangement joins TRBV7-2 to TRBJ1-1, with D uncertain. Between the trimmed V and J ends, which lost 1 base and 1 base, there was a span of 4 bases. This CDR3 has 13 residues. The germline V gene encodes CDR1 SGHTA and CDR2 FQGNSA. CDR3 sequence reads: CASSLDRNTEAFF. The CDR3 DNA reads TGTGCCAGCAGCTTAGACAGGAACACTGAAGCTTTCTTT.

The gene calls are TRBV4-1 and TRBJ1-2; D is possibly TRBD1 (5 bases). The V end lost 3 bases, the J end lost 8 bases, and 16 bases lay between the germline ends. The CDR3 covers 14 residues. Germline lookup yields CDR1 MGHRA and CDR2 YSYEKL. The CDR3 loop reads CASSQFSGSRGYTF. The CDR3 DNA sequence: TGCGCCAGCAGCCAGTTTTCAGGGTCGCGGGGCTACACCTTC.

The chain joins TRBV7-6 to TRBJ2-2, with D tentatively TRBD2 (5 bases). The CDR3 has 16 residues. Germline CDR1 and CDR2: SGHVS and FNYEAQ. The V end lost 5 bases, the J end lost 4 bases, and 17 bases lay between the germline ends. DNA of the CDR3: TGTGCCAGCAGCCAGTATGAGGGAGTAGTCACCGGGGAGCTGTTTTTT. As protein: CASSQYEGVVTGELFF.

This clone showed up just a few times. The chain combines TRBV2 with TRBJ1-1, with 8 positions matching TRBD1. This CDR3 region has 13 residues. Unmatched junction bases numbered 4, after V lost 7 bases and J lost 3 bases. Germline-derived CDR1 and CDR2 are SNHLY and FYNNEI. CDR3 nucleotide sequence: TGTGCCAGCACGACAGGGGTGGACACTGAAGCTTTCTTT. Translating it yields CASTTGVDTEAFF.

The chain is built from TRBV4-1 and TRBJ2-7, with TRBD1 matching over 7 bases. Germline values: CDR1 MGHRA, CDR2 YSYEKL. V was clipped by 1 base and J by 0 bases; unmatched bases: 3. The CDR3 is 15 amino acids. The CDR3 DNA follows: TGCGCCAGCAGCCAAGTGGGACAGCCCTCCTACGAGCAGTACTTC. It yields the protein CASSQVGQPSYEQYF.

This sequence joins TRBV2 and TRBJ1-5; possibly TRBD1 for D (6 bases). V shed 7 bases and J shed 5 bases, with 9 bases lying between them. This CDR3 region has 12 residues. Germline-derived CDR1 and CDR2 are SNHLY and FYNNEI. CDR3 amino acids: CASTKGDQPQHF. The CDR3, as DNA: TGTGCCAGCACCAAGGGGGATCAGCCCCAGCATTTT.

V usage is TRBV3-1 (or the pseudogene TRBV3-2) and J usage is TRBJ1-2, with TRBD1 matching over 8 bases. V dropped 2 bases and J dropped 5; count of bases not matched to a gene: 7. Per the germline V gene, CDR1 is LGHDT and CDR2 is YNNKEL (reference sequence). This CDR3 contains 15 residues. The CDR3 sequence: CASSQNNRGGYGYTF. The CDR3 nucleotides read TGTGCCAGCAGCCAAAATAACAGGGGGGGGTATGGCTACACCTTC.

This clone was detected only a few times. The V and J genes are TRBV27 and TRBJ1-5; a possible D gene is TRBD1 (5 bases). CDR1 is MNHEY and CDR2 is SMNVEV in the germline V gene (reference sequence). The CDR3 totals 15 residues. Trimming left V 2 bases short and J 4 bases short, with 12 bases between. The CDR3 coding sequence is TGTGCCAGCAGTTTAGGGCAGGGTGGGAATCAGCCCCAGCATTTT. It codes for CASSLGQGGNQPQHF.

The chain combines TRBV10-3 with TRBJ1-4; D unclear. This CDR3 contains 13 residues. Germline V gene sequence: CDR1 ENHRY, CDR2 SYGVKD. The V end lost 3 bases, the J end lost 7 bases, and 9 bases lay between the germline ends. CDR3 region: CAISDLGGEKLFF. The DNA of the CDR3 is TGTGCCATCAGTGACCTGGGAGGTGAAAAACTGTTTTTT.

V gene TRBV7-9 combines with J gene TRBJ2-3; D unresolved. Trimming cost V 5 bases and J 1 base, with 13 bases left between them. Germline V lookup: CDR1 SEHNR, CDR2 FQNEAQ (reference sequence). The CDR3 is 15 residues long. CDR3 nucleotides: TGTGCCAGCAGCCCCGCGGTTCCCCGCACAGATACGCAGTATTTT. It is translated as CASSPAVPRTDTQYF.

The rearrangement links TRBV7-9 to TRBJ2-2, with 10 bases identical to TRBD1. V was clipped by 5 bases and J by 8 bases; unmatched bases: 11. Germline CDR1 is SEHNR and CDR2 is FQNEAQ (reference sequence). The CDR3 extends over 16 amino acids. CDR3 in DNA: TGTGCCAGCAGCGCCCGGGACAGGGGAGCGATGGGGGAGCTGTTTTTT. Amino acid sequence: CASSARDRGAMGELFF.

The chain has TRBV7-9 and TRBJ2-3; D might be TRBD2 (5 bases). Trimming removed 2 bases from V and 4 bases from J, with 13 bases in between. Per germline, CDR1 SEHNR and CDR2 FQNEAQ (reference sequence). The CDR3 has 15 residues. In DNA, the CDR3 is TGTGCCAGCAGCTTAACGGGATTAGAGGCAGATACGCAGTATTTT. It encodes CASSLTGLEADTQYF. Full variable domain (outside the CDR3, taken from reference TRBV7-9 and TRBJ2-3): DTGVSQNPRHKITKRGQNVTFRCDPISEHNRLYWYRQTLGQGPEFLTYFQNEAQLEKSRLLSDRFSAERPKGSFSTLEIQRTEQGDSAMYLCASSLTGLEADTQYFGPGTRLTVL.

The rearrangement uses TRBV3-1 (or the pseudogene TRBV3-2) and TRBJ2-3; 8 nucleotides align to TRBD2. The V gene end was trimmed by 4 bases and the J gene end by 4 bases; junction bases not matched to a gene: 4. This CDR3 is 14 amino acids long. Germline assignment: CDR1 LGHDT and CDR2 YNNKEL (reference sequence). This chain's CDR3 is CASSPPAGADTQYF. Here the CDR3 DNA reads TGTGCCAGCAGCCCTCCAGCGGGAGCAGATACGCAGTATTTT.

CDR3 loop: CATRGDRVTDTQYF. In DNA form, the CDR3 reads TGTGCCACCAGGGGGGACAGGGTGACAGATACGCAGTATTTT. The rearrangement uses TRBV24-1 and TRBJ2-3, with TRBD1 matching over 9 bases. This CDR3 contains 14 residues. V lost 7 bases to trimming and J lost 3 bases; unmatched junction nucleotides: 4. Germline V gene lookup returns CDR1 KGHDR and CDR2 SFDVKD.

This clone was counted between two and nine times. V and J are TRBV6-2 or TRBV6-3 and TRBJ1-5; no reliable D call. Trimming took off 5 bases at V and 6 bases at J, with 11 bases between the two ends. CDR1 is MNHEY, CDR2 SVGEGT, per germline. The CDR3 sequence is 13 residues long. The CDR3 DNA follows: TGTGCCAGCAGTCTCCAGTCCAGTCAGCCCCAGCATTTT. Translating it yields CASSLQSSQPQHF.